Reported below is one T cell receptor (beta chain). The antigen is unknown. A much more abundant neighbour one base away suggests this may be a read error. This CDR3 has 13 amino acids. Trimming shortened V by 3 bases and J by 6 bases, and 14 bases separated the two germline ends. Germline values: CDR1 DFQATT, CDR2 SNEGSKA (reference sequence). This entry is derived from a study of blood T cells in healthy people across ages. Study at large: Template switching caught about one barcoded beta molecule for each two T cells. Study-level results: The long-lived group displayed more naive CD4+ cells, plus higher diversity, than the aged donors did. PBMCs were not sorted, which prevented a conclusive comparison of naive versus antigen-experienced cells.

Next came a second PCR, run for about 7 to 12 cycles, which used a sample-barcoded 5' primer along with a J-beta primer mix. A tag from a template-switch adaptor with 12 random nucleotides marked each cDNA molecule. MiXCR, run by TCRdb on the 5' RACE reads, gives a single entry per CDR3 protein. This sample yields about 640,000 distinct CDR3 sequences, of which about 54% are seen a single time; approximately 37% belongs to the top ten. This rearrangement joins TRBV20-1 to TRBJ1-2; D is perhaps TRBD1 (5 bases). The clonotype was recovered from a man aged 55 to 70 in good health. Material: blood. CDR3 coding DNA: TGCAGTGCTAGTCCGGGGGTGGGCGATGGCTACACCTTC. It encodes CSASPGVGDGYTF.